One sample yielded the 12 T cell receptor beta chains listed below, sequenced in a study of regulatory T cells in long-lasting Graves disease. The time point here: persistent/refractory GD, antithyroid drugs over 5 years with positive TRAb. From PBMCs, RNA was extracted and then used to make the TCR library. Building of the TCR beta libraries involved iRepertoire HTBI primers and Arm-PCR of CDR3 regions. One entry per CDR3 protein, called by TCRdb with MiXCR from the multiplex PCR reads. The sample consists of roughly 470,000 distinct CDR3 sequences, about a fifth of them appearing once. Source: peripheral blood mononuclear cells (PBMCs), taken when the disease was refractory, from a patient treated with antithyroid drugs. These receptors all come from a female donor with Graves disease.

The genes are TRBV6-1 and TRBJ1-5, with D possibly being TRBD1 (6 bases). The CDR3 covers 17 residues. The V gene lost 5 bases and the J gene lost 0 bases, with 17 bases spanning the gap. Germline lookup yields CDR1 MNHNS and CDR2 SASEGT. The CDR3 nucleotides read TGTGCCAGCAGTCCCCCGGGAGGACAGTATAGCAATCAGCCCCAGCATTTT. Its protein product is CASSPPGGQYSNQPQHF.

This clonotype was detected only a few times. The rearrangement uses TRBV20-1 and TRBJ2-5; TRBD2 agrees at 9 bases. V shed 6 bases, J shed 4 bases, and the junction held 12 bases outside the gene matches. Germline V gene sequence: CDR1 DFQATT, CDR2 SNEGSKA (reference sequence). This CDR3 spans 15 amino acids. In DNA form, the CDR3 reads TGCAGTGCCGTGCGGACTAGCGATTGGGGAGAGACCCAGTACTTC. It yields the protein CSAVRTSDWGETQYF.

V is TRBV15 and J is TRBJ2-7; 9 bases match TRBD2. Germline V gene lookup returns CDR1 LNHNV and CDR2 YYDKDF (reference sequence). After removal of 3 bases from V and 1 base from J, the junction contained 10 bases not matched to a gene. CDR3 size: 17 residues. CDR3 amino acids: CATSSRLGLAYSYEQYF. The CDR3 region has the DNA TGTGCCACCAGCAGCCGTCTTGGACTAGCGTATTCCTACGAGCAGTACTTC.

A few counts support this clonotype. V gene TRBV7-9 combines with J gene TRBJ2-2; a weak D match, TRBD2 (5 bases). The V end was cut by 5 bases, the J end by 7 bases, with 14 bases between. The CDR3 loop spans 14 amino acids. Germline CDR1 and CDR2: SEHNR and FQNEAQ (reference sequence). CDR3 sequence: CASSPDSVDGELFF. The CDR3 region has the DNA TGTGCCAGCAGCCCAGATAGCGTGGACGGGGAGCTGTTTTTT.

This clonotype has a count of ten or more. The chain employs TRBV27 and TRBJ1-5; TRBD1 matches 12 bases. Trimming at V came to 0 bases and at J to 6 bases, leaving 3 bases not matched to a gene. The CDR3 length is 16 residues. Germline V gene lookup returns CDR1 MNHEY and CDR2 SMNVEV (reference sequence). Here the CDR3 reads CASSLSGTGGGQPQHF. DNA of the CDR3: TGTGCCAGCAGTTTATCCGGGACAGGGGGCGGTCAGCCCCAGCATTTT.

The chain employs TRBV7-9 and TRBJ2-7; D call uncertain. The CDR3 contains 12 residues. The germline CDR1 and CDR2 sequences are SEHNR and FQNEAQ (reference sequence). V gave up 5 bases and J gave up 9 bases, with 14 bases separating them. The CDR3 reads CASSLRMARQYF. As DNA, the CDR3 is TGTGCCAGCAGCCTACGTATGGCCCGGCAGTACTTC.

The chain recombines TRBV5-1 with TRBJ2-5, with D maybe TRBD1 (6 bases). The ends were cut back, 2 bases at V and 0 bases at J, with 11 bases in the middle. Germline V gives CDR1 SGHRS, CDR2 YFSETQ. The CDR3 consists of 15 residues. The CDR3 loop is CASSLGQGYQETQYF. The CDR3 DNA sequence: TGCGCCAGCAGCTTAGGTCAGGGGTACCAAGAGACCCAGTACTTC. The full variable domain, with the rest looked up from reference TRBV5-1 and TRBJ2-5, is KAGVTQTPRYLIKTRGQQVTLSCSPISGHRSVSWYQQTPGQGLQFLFEYFSETQRNKGNFPGRFSGRQFSNSRSEMNVSTLELGDSALYLCASSLGQGYQETQYFGPGTRLLVL.

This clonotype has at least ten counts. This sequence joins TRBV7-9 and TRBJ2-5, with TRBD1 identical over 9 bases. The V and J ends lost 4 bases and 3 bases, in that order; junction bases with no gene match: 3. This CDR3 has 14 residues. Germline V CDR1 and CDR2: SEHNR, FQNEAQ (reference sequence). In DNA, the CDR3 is TGTGCCAGCAGCTCAACAGGGGGCGAAGAGACCCAGTACTTC. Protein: CASSSTGGEETQYF.

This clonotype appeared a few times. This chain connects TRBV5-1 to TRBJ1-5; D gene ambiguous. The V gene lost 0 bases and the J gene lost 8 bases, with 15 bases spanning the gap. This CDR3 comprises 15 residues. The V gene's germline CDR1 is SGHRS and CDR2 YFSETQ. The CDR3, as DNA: TGCGCCAGCAGCTTGGCCCCTGGGGTTCAGGAGCCCCAGCATTTT. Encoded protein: CASSLAPGVQEPQHF.

Here the CDR3 DNA reads TGCGCCAGCAGCTTGGATGGGGGGTGGAGGACTGAAGCTTTCTTT. Translating it yields CASSLDGGWRTEAFF. The rearrangement links TRBV5-1 to TRBJ1-1; TRBD1 might be the D (5 bases). CDR1 and CDR2 from the germline V gene are SGHRS and YFSETQ. The CDR3 consists of 15 residues. The V gene lost 0 bases and the J gene lost 5 bases, with 14 bases spanning the gap.

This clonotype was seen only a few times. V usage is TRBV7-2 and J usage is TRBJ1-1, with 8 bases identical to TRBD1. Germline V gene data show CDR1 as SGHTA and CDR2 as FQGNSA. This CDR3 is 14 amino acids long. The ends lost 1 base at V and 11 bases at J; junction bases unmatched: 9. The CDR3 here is CASSLGRGLSGAFF. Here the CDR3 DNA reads TGTGCCAGCAGCTTAGGCAGGGGGCTCTCGGGCGCTTTCTTT.

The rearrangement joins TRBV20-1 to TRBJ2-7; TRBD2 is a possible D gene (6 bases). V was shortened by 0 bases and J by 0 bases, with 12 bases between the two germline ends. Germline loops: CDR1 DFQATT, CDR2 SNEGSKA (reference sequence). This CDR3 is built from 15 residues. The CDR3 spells CSAREWGLSSYEQYF. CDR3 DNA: TGCAGTGCTAGAGAGTGGGGACTCAGCTCCTACGAGCAGTACTTC.